This T cell receptor beta chain emerged from a study of blood T cell repertoires in COVID-19. Germline V gene lookup returns CDR1 SGHNT and CDR2 YENEEA. The length of the CDR3 is 15 residues. J was trimmed by 2 bases and V by 3 bases; bases with no gene match: 4. Method: immunoSEQ multiplex PCR; TCRdb's copy keeps in-frame clones and lacks some. This sample has roughly 340,000 clones, with 80% to 90% found just once. The source material was peripheral blood. The chain carries TRBV11-3 and TRBJ2-7, with TRBD2 matching over 10 bases. This clonotype was sampled from a woman between 50 and 59 years old with COVID-19, enrolled during active disease. CDR3 DNA sequence: TGTGCCAGCAGCTTCACTAGCGGGACGACCTACGAGCAGTACTTC. It codes for CASSFTSGTTYEQYF. The full variable domain, in which reference TRBV11-3 and TRBJ2-7 provide the parts outside the CDR3, is EAGVVQSPRYKIIEKKQPVAFWCNPISGHNTLYWYLQNLGQGPELLIRYENEEAVDDSQLPKDRFSAERLKGVDSTLKIQPAELGDSAVYLCASSFTSGTTYEQYFGPGTRLTVT.